This TCR beta chain was identified during a study of blood T cell repertoires in COVID-19. Study overall: Material from acute and convalescent COVID-19 was sourced from the United States, Italy and Spain. From T cells, B-cell-depleted T cells, or PBMCs came the material, which was cDNA or gDNA.

In the study's own analysis: It was from reference gene primer amplification that nucleated cell counts were estimated. Here immunoSEQ multiplex PCR was the method, and the copy in TCRdb shows in-frame clones only, minus some. That table gives V, J and clone size, and the DNA gave D and trimming. The sample yields 35,000 to 40,000 clones, over 65% seen once. CDR3 length: 15 amino acids. The V segment lost 1 base and the J segment 2 bases; nucleotides outside the gene matches: 4. The germline gives CDR1 SGHNT, CDR2 YENEEA. The rearrangement links TRBV11-3 to TRBJ2-5, with TRBD1 matching over 7 bases. This clonotype was obtained from a middle-aged man with active or convalescent COVID-19. Source material: peripheral blood. The CDR3 sequence: CASSLGQGEQETQYF. The CDR3 DNA reads TGTGCCAGCAGCTTAGGGCAGGGGGAGCAAGAGACCCAGTACTTC.